These 14 T cell receptor beta chains came from one sample sequenced in a study of radiotherapy plus CTLA-4 blockade in lung cancer. The method was immunoSEQ multiplex PCR; TCRdb's version includes in-frame clones alone and lacks a portion of them. The table records 70,000 to 90,000 clones, under 85% of them present only once. Sequencing used peripheral blood, obtained from a patient treated with radiotherapy plus ipilimumab. Receptors originate from a human donor with non-small cell lung cancer who had stable disease on radiotherapy plus ipilimumab.

This chain links TRBV7-2 with TRBJ2-1; unclear D gene. The CDR3 spans 13 residues. Germline loops: CDR1 SGHTA, CDR2 FQGNSA. V gave up 2 bases and J gave up 2 bases, with 4 bases separating them. CDR3 nucleotides: TGTGCCAGCAGCTTAAGTGCCTACAATGAGCAGTTCTTC. This translates into CASSLSAYNEQFF.

The rearrangement links TRBV5-4 to TRBJ2-5, with a possible D match to TRBD2 (7 bases). V was trimmed by 4 bases and J by 6 bases, leaving 10 bases between them. Germline V gives CDR1 SGHNT, CDR2 YYREEE (reference sequence). The CDR3 is 12 residues long. CDR3: CASSPGGKTQYF. The CDR3 DNA follows: TGTGCCAGCAGCCCGGGGGGCAAGACCCAGTACTTC.

J is TRBJ1-2 and V is TRBV28; TRBD1 might be the D (6 bases). Germline V CDR1 and CDR2: MDHEN, SYDVKM. V dropped 10 bases and J dropped 5 bases, with 20 bases sitting between them. The CDR3 is 14 amino acids. The CDR3 sequence: CATWTDNFRYGYTF. DNA of the CDR3: TGTGCCACCTGGACAGATAACTTTAGGTATGGCTACACCTTC.

The chain links TRBV4-1 to TRBJ1-3; D gene uncertain. This CDR3 is built from 11 residues. The V end lost 3 bases, the J end lost 8 bases, and 5 bases lay between the germline ends. CDR1 and CDR2 from the germline V gene are MGHRA and YSYEKL. The CDR3 nucleotides read TGCGCCAGCAGCCAGGCTGACACCATATATTTT. It specifies CASSQADTIYF.

V and J are TRBV5-5 and TRBJ1-3; TRBD1 matches 8 bases. Losses at the gene ends were 4 bases for V and 3 bases for J; bases not matched to a gene: 9. This CDR3 is built from 16 residues. Germline CDR1 SGHKS, CDR2 YYEKEE (reference sequence). CDR3 amino acids: CASSTGTGYRGNTIYF. CDR3 nucleotides: TGTGCCAGCAGCACCGGGACAGGCTACCGTGGAAACACCATATATTTT. The entire variable domain, with the rest obtained from reference TRBV5-5 and TRBJ1-3, is as follows: DAGVTQSPTHLIKTRGQQVTLRCSPISGHKSVSWYQQVLGQGPQFIFQYYEKEERGRGNFPDRFSARQFPNYSSELNVNALLLGDSALYLCASSTGTGYRGNTIYFGEGSWLTVV.

The gene calls are TRBV2 and TRBJ2-7; 7 bases fit TRBD1. After removal of 8 bases from V and 3 bases from J, the junction contained 7 bases not matched to a gene. CDR3 length equals 13 residues. CDR1 is SNHLY and CDR2 is FYNNEI in the germline V gene. CDR3 sequence (DNA): TGTGCCAGCGGTCCGGGACAGATCTACGAGCAGTACTTC. Its protein is CASGPGQIYEQYF.

The chain is built from TRBV19 and TRBJ2-7; D may be TRBD1 (7 bases). The CDR3 spans 15 residues. Germline V CDR1 and CDR2: LNHDA, SQIVND (reference sequence). Trimming stripped 3 bases from V and 1 base from J, with 13 bases between. In nucleotides, the CDR3 is TGTGCCAGTAGTATGTCGACAGGGAGGTCCTACGAGCAGTACTTC. As protein: CASSMSTGRSYEQYF. Supplemented by reference TRBV19 and TRBJ2-7, the full variable domain reads DGGITQSPKYLFRKEGQNVTLSCEQNLNHDAMYWYRQDPGQGLRLIYYSQIVNDFQKGDIAEGYSVSREKKESFPLTVTSAQKNPTAFYLCASSMSTGRSYEQYFGPGTRLTVT.

The gene calls are TRBV19 and TRBJ2-1; either TRBD1 or TRBD2 may fit D (5 bases each). The CDR3 runs to 13 residues. V was trimmed by 8 bases and J by 6 bases, leaving 14 bases between them. Germline V gene lookup returns CDR1 LNHDA and CDR2 SQIVND (reference sequence). CDR3 in DNA: TGTGCCAGTGGAGTTGGGACCGGCAATGAGCAGTTCTTC. Translation gives CASGVGTGNEQFF.

The chain links TRBV7-9 to TRBJ1-2; D is uncertain. Trimming took 5 bases from V and 1 from J, leaving 8 bases between them. CDR1 and CDR2 (germline): SEHNR, FQNEAQ (reference sequence). The length of the CDR3 is 13 residues. CDR3 in amino acids: CASSALYNYGYTF. CDR3 DNA sequence: TGTGCCAGCAGCGCCCTCTATAACTATGGCTACACCTTC.

The V and J genes are TRBV30 and TRBJ2-2; 10 positions match TRBD2. V shed 2 bases, J shed 5 bases, and the junction held 5 bases outside the gene matches. This CDR3 has 15 residues. CDR1 GTSNPN and CDR2 SVGIG come from the germline V gene (reference sequence). DNA of the CDR3: TGTGCCTGGAGTCCTAGCGGGAGTCGAACCGGGGAGCTGTTTTTT. Translation gives CAWSPSGSRTGELFF. Filled out from reference TRBV30 and TRBJ2-2, the complete variable domain reads SQTIHQWPATLVQPVGSPLSLECTVEGTSNPNLYWYRQAAGRGLQLLFYSVGIGQISSEVPQNLSASRPQDRQFILSSKKLLLSDSGFYLCAWSPSGSRTGELFFGEGSRLTVL.

The chain couples TRBV27 to TRBJ2-3, with 11 bases fitting TRBD1. Trimming took 5 bases from V and 1 from J; bases not matched to a gene: 8. This CDR3 region has 17 residues. The germline V gene encodes CDR1 MNHEY and CDR2 SMNVEV (reference sequence). The CDR3 sequence is CASSKPRTGGGTDTQYF. CDR3 coding DNA: TGTGCCAGCAGTAAACCACGGACAGGGGGCGGCACAGATACGCAGTATTTT.

This rearrangement joins TRBV5-1 to TRBJ2-5, with D maybe TRBD2 (6 bases). The CDR3 sequence is 14 residues long. Germline V gene lookup returns CDR1 SGHRS and CDR2 YFSETQ. V was pared by 4 bases and J by 4 bases, with 14 bases between. The CDR3 DNA is TGCGCCAGCAGCCCCACCGGGGGTCCAGAGACCCAGTACTTC. This gives the protein CASSPTGGPETQYF. The full variable domain, in which reference TRBV5-1 and TRBJ2-5 provide the parts outside the CDR3, is KAGVTQTPRYLIKTRGQQVTLSCSPISGHRSVSWYQQTPGQGLQFLFEYFSETQRNKGNFPGRFSGRQFSNSRSEMNVSTLELGDSALYLCASSPTGGPETQYFGPGTRLLVL.

The chain uses TRBV27 and TRBJ1-1; unclear D gene. There are 13 residues in the CDR3. Trimming left V 3 bases short and J 5 bases short, with 10 bases between. CDR1 is MNHEY and CDR2 is SMNVEV in the germline V gene (reference sequence). The CDR3 bases are TGTGCCAGCAGTTTGTCTCAGTGGACTGAAGCTTTCTTT. This sequence encodes CASSLSQWTEAFF.

The chain links TRBV6-1 to TRBJ2-6; TRBD2 agrees at 7 bases. Germline CDR1 is MNHNS and CDR2 is SASEGT. CDR3 length: 18 amino acids. J gave up 0 bases and V 4 bases, and 9 bases lay outside the gene matches. The CDR3 spells CASSGTPGGFSGANVLTF. The CDR3 DNA reads as TGTGCCAGCAGTGGGACCCCCGGGGGGTTCTCTGGGGCCAACGTCCTGACTTTC.